The following is a T cell receptor beta chain sequence with its context. Its antigen is currently unknown. This sample is part of a study of blood T cells in healthy people across ages. Findings and caveats of the study: A greater number of naive CD4+ cells and higher diversity distinguished long-lived donors from aged donors.

It was with a sample-barcoded 5' primer and a J-beta primer mix that a second PCR of roughly 6 to 12 cycles was run. MiXCR, applied by TCRdb to the 5' RACE reads, yields one record per CDR3 protein. This table has about 1.7 million distinct CDR3 sequences, roughly 28% appearing once. The CDR3 is made up of 15 amino acids. With 2 bases clipped from V and 4 bases from J, the junction kept 1 base outside the gene matches. Germline V gene data show CDR1 as SGHRS and CDR2 as YFSETQ. Input material: blood. The chain couples TRBV5-1 to TRBJ2-2, with 11 bases fitting TRBD2. The receptor was isolated from a woman in her twenties or thirties in good health. CDR3 protein: CASSFGTSGTGELFF. The CDR3 DNA reads as TGCGCCAGCAGCTTCGGGACTAGCGGCACCGGGGAGCTGTTTTTT.